The 8 T cell receptor beta chains below come from one sample, sequenced in a study of shared clonotypes between healthy human individuals. Repertoires were generated with immunoSEQ multiplex PCR, while TCRdb's copy carries only in-frame clones and drops some. The sample lists more than 2 million clones; 95% were seen once. Sequencing used naive CD4+ T cells sorted from blood. Stated subset: CD45RA+ positively selected. These receptors were taken from a man younger than 30 in good health.

V usage is TRBV6-1 and J usage is TRBJ2-3, with 7 bases identical to TRBD1. The CDR3 totals 14 residues. In germline, CDR1 is MNHNS, CDR2 SASEGT. With V trimmed by 6 bases and J by 6 bases, 9 bases remained unmatched. The CDR3 DNA is TGTGCCAGCAGCCCTGAGAGGGGGCGGGATACGCAGTATTTT. Encoded protein: CASSPERGRDTQYF.

Concerning this clone: Other nucleotide sequences in the sample specify the same CDR3. V is TRBV10-3 and J is TRBJ2-7, with TRBD2 matching over 8 bases. Trimming took 0 bases from V and 3 from J; bases not matched to a gene: 1. CDR1 and CDR2 from the germline V gene are ENHRY and SYGVKD. The CDR3 length is 14 residues. CDR3 sequence: CAISESGTSYEQYF. CDR3 nucleotide sequence: TGTGCCATCAGTGAGTCGGGGACTAGCTACGAGCAGTACTTC.

V is TRBV7-2 and J is TRBJ1-4, with 7 bases matching TRBD1. CDR3 length: 14 residues. Germline V lookup: CDR1 SGHTA, CDR2 FQGNSA. The ends lost 5 bases at V and 8 bases at J; junction bases unmatched: 8. The CDR3 is CASSRDRVGEKLFF. Written as DNA, the CDR3 is TGTGCCAGCAGCCGAGACAGGGTGGGCGAAAAACTGTTTTTT. Complete variable domain (other parts from reference TRBV7-2 and TRBJ1-4): GAGVSQSPSNKVTEKGKDVELRCDPISGHTALYWYRQSLGQGLEFLIYFQGNSAPDKSGLPSDRFSAERTGGSVSTLTIQRTQQEDSAVYLCASSRDRVGEKLFFGSGTQLSVL.

The V call is TRBV7-9, the J call TRBJ2-5, with TRBD2 matching 7 bases. V trimming: 4 bases; J trimming: 2 bases; junction bases outside the gene matches: 4. This CDR3 is 14 amino acids long. CDR1 is SEHNR, CDR2 FQNEAQ, per germline (reference sequence). In DNA form, the CDR3 reads TGTGCCAGCAGCTCCTCAGCGGGGCAAGAGACCCAGTACTTC. This encodes CASSSSAGQETQYF.

The chain links TRBV7-6 to TRBJ2-2, with TRBD1 identical over 7 bases. J was trimmed by 7 bases and V by 4 bases; bases with no gene match: 6. CDR3 length equals 14 residues. The germline gives CDR1 SGHVS, CDR2 FNYEAQ. The DNA of the CDR3 is TGTGCCAGCAGCTCTACGACAGGGCACGGGGAGCTGTTTTTT. It is translated as CASSSTTGHGELFF.

The chain joins TRBV7-6 to TRBJ1-3; D remains ambiguous. The length of the CDR3 is 15 residues. CDR1 SGHVS and CDR2 FNYEAQ come from the germline V gene. V dropped 4 bases and J dropped 0 bases, with 10 bases sitting between them. The CDR3 is CASSSSSYSGNTIYF. The CDR3 DNA follows: TGTGCCAGCAGCTCATCGTCCTACTCTGGAAACACCATATATTTT.

This sequence joins TRBV29-1 and TRBJ2-1; D call uncertain. Germline values: CDR1 SQVTM, CDR2 ANQGSEA. The V gene lost 6 bases and the J gene lost 1 base, with 16 bases spanning the gap. The length of the CDR3 is 15 residues. In nucleotides, the CDR3 is TGCAGCGTGAACTCTCAGACCCGGTCCTACAATGAGCAGTTCTTC. This gives the protein CSVNSQTRSYNEQFF.

Notes on this clone: Different DNA sequences within this sample yield the same CDR3. The gene calls are TRBV7-2 and TRBJ1-6; no clear D gene. The V gene lost 5 bases and the J gene lost 5 bases, with 7 bases spanning the gap. The CDR3 loop spans 13 amino acids. CDR1 is SGHTA and CDR2 is FQGNSA in the germline V gene. The CDR3 nucleotides are TGTGCCAGCAGCCTCGTTGATAATTCACCCCTCCACTTT. The encoded protein is CASSLVDNSPLHF.